This TCR beta chain was captured in a study of technical replicates of blood from a few donors (dated by TCRdb to 2016 to 2017). Libraries were prepared through the immunoSEQ multiplex PCR assay. Imported from immuneACCESS, the table was reduced by TCRdb to in-frame sequences with V and J called. These copies leave out some clones; in studies compared against another copy, an unresolved V gene accounts for under half, and the cause of the remainder is not known. In all, the sample holds some 70,000 clones, and about 97% of those were seen once. Jointly, the top ten make up 0.25% to 0.3% of the sample. On this clone itself: The antigen it recognizes is unknown. No much larger clonotype is one base removed from it; base qualities were not supplied.

For CDR1 and CDR2, the germline V gene (reference sequence) lists GTSNPN and SVGIG. The CDR3 covers 12 residues, taking in both the cysteine and the phenylalanine. CDR3 DNA only is kept here, 36 bases in frame from base 1. V is reduced by 4 bases and J by 4 bases, leaving a spacing of 9 bases between them. The receptor chain draws on TRBV30 and TRBJ2-3, and perhaps TRBD2 as D gene, on 5 matching bases. The origin of this receptor is a human donor in good health. Sequencing was done on a sample of T cells isolated from PBMCs. The DNA reads as follows: TGTGCCTGGACTAGCTTGGCAGATACGCAGTATTTT. This is translated as CAWTSLADTQYF.